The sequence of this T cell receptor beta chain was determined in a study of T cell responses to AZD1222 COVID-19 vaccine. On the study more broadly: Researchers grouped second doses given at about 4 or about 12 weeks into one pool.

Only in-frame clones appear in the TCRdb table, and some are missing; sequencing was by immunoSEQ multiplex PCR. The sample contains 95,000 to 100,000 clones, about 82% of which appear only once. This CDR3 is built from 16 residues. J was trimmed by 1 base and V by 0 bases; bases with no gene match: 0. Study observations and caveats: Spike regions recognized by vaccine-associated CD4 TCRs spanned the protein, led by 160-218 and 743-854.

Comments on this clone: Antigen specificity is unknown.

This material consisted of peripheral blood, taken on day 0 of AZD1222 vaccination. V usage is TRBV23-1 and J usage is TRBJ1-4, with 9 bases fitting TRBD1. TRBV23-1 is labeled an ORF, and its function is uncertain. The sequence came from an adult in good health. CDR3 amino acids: CASSQSTGGTNEKLFF. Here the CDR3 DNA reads TGCGCCAGCAGTCAATCGACAGGGGGAACTAATGAAAAACTGTTTTTT.